Below are 4 T cell receptor beta chains sequenced from a single sample in a study of blood T cell repertoires in COVID-19. Data came from immunoSEQ multiplex PCR; TCRdb stores just in-frame clones and leaves some out. This sample carries roughly 200,000 clones, about 85% of them seen once, and the ten largest clones take approximately 21%. Sequenced input: peripheral blood. Every receptor here comes from a man aged 55 to 69 with active or convalescent COVID-19.

V gene TRBV7-9 combines with J gene TRBJ2-3; 11 nucleotides agree with TRBD2. The CDR3 is made up of 16 amino acids. Trimming took 3 bases from V and 3 from J; bases not matched to a gene: 5. Germline V CDR1 and CDR2: SEHNR, FQNEAQ (reference sequence). The CDR3 nucleotides read TGTGCCAGCAGCTTGTTAGCGGGGGGGCTAACAGATACGCAGTATTTT. Its protein product is CASSLLAGGLTDTQYF.

The V and J genes are TRBV2 and TRBJ1-1, with D unresolved. The length of the CDR3 is 14 residues. Germline lookup yields CDR1 SNHLY and CDR2 FYNNEI. Trimming took 1 base from V and 3 from J, leaving 9 bases between them. This CDR3 reads CASSEEEQYTEAFF. The CDR3 DNA follows: TGTGCCAGCAGTGAAGAGGAACAGTACACTGAAGCTTTCTTT.

The chain has TRBV11-1 and TRBJ1-3; D remains unclear. Germline CDR1 is SGHAT and CDR2 is FQDESV (reference sequence). The CDR3 is 14 amino acids. V lost 3 bases and J lost 0, with 6 bases in between. The CDR3 coding sequence is TGTGCCAGCAGCTTCTCCGGCTCTGGAAACACCATATATTTT. It encodes CASSFSGSGNTIYF. The full variable domain, rest sourced from reference TRBV11-1 and TRBJ1-3, is EAEVAQSPRYKITEKSQAVAFWCDPISGHATLYWYRQILGQGPELLVQFQDESVVDDSQLPKDRFSAERLKGVDSTLKIQPAELGDSAMYLCASSFSGSGNTIYFGEGSWLTVV.

The V gene is TRBV24-1, the J gene TRBJ1-2; 8 bases map to TRBD1. Germline V gives CDR1 KGHDR, CDR2 SFDVKD. V was clipped by 4 bases and J by 8 bases; unmatched bases: 8. The CDR3 length is 14 residues. In nucleotides, the CDR3 is TGTGCCACCAGTGACCATCTGGACAGGGACGGCTACACCTTC. Its translation is CATSDHLDRDGYTF.